These 21 T cell receptor beta chains came from one sample sequenced in a study of T cell changes during pregnancy in multiple sclerosis. The table came from immunoSEQ multiplex PCR; TCRdb's copy has only in-frame clones and leaves some out. The sample carries about 110,000 clones, approximately 90% recorded once. The sample in question was peripheral blood, obtained in the third trimester of pregnancy. The receptors derive from a female donor in good health, enrolled as a control in a pregnancy study.

The V and J genes are TRBV15 and TRBJ1-5; 7 bases fit TRBD1. V shed 5 bases, J shed 0 bases, and the junction held 10 bases outside the gene matches. Germline CDR1 and CDR2: LNHNV and YYDKDF (reference sequence). This CDR3 contains 17 residues. Here the CDR3 DNA reads TGTGCCACCAGCCCGAGCGCGGGACAGTATAGCAATCAGCCCCAGCATTTT. Translation: CATSPSAGQYSNQPQHF.

The CDR3 here is CASSLAAGGIQTQYF. CDR3 nucleotides: TGTGCCAGCAGCTTGGCCGCGGGGGGCATCCAGACCCAGTACTTC. V gene TRBV7-8 combines with J gene TRBJ2-5, with 8 nucleotides matching TRBD2. The CDR3 has 15 residues. CDR1 and CDR2 (germline): SGHVS, FQNEAQ. Unmatched junction bases numbered 9, after V lost 3 bases and J lost 6 bases.

V usage is TRBV7-8 and J usage is TRBJ1-1; D possibly corresponds to TRBD1 (6 bases). The CDR3 runs 13 residues. CDR1 and CDR2 from the germline V gene are SGHVS and FQNEAQ. The V end was cut by 5 bases, the J end by 2 bases, with 9 bases between. CDR3 in amino acids: CASSQGSNTEAFF. CDR3 DNA sequence: TGTGCCAGCAGCCAGGGGTCAAACACTGAAGCTTTCTTT.

The chain couples TRBV4-3 to TRBJ1-1; 7 positions match TRBD1. There are 16 residues in the CDR3. The V gene's germline CDR1 is LGHNA and CDR2 YSLEER. V lost 3 bases and J lost 1; bases outside the gene matches: 8. In nucleotides, the CDR3 is TGCGCCAGCAGCCAGGACTTAACAGGGGAGAACACTGAAGCTTTCTTT. The encoded protein is CASSQDLTGENTEAFF.

This chain joins TRBV14 and TRBJ2-7; TRBD1 agrees at 9 bases. The CDR3 contains 14 residues. The trim removed 5 bases at V and 1 base at J, leaving 3 bases unmatched. Germline V gene lookup returns CDR1 SGHDN and CDR2 FVKESK. CDR3: CASSLGQGSYEQYF. The CDR3 DNA sequence: TGTGCCAGCAGCTTAGGACAGGGGTCCTACGAGCAGTACTTC.

This chain connects TRBV10-3 to TRBJ2-6; 7 bases match TRBD1. The CDR3 contains 19 residues. Unmatched junction bases numbered 14, after V lost 6 bases and J lost 0 bases. Germline V CDR1 and CDR2: ENHRY, SYGVKD. Here the CDR3 reads CAIRTSGGQSISGANVLTF. The CDR3, as DNA: TGTGCCATCAGGACCAGTGGGGGACAGAGTATCTCTGGGGCCAACGTCCTGACTTTC.

This rearrangement joins TRBV7-9 to TRBJ1-6; 10 bases fit TRBD1. J lost 7 bases, V lost 6 bases, and 6 bases had no gene match. This CDR3 comprises 15 residues. Germline assignment: CDR1 SEHNR and CDR2 FQNEAQ (reference sequence). The DNA of the CDR3 is TGTGCCAGCAGGCTACCGGGACAGGGGAATTCACCCCTCCACTTT. Residues: CASRLPGQGNSPLHF. Looking up the rest from reference TRBV7-9 and TRBJ1-6 gives the full variable domain: DTGVSQNPRHKITKRGQNVTFRCDPISEHNRLYWYRQTLGQGPEFLTYFQNEAQLEKSRLLSDRFSAERPKGSFSTLEIQRTEQGDSAMYLCASRLPGQGNSPLHFGNGTRLTVT.

This chain joins TRBV7-2 and TRBJ1-2; 9 nucleotides agree with TRBD1. The germline V gene encodes CDR1 SGHTA and CDR2 FQGNSA. Germline trimming cut 4 bases from V and 6 bases from J; bases unmatched to any gene: 9. The CDR3 totals 15 residues. CDR3 DNA sequence: TGTGCCAGCAGCTCAGAGTCGGGACAGGGAGATGGCTACACCTTC. Its protein is CASSSESGQGDGYTF.

This rearrangement joins TRBV28 to TRBJ2-6; 8 bases line up with TRBD1. J lost 1 base, V lost 5 bases, and 4 bases had no gene match. This CDR3 comprises 16 residues. Germline V CDR1 and CDR2: MDHEN, SYDVKM. This CDR3 reads CASSPRTGSGANVLTF. The CDR3 region has the DNA TGTGCCAGCAGTCCTCGGACAGGGTCTGGGGCCAACGTCCTGACTTTC.

This chain joins TRBV2 and TRBJ1-6, with D hard to call. Looked up from germline, CDR1 is SNHLY and CDR2 is FYNNEI. V gave up 0 bases and J gave up 4 bases, with 4 bases separating them. CDR3 size: 14 residues. The CDR3 spells CASSEAQYNSPLHF. The CDR3 DNA reads as TGTGCCAGCAGTGAAGCTCAATATAATTCACCCCTCCACTTT.

This clone was seen a single time. The chain combines TRBV5-4 with TRBJ2-5; TRBD2 matches at 12 bases. This CDR3 spans 16 amino acids. Trimming cost V 2 bases and J 1 base; bases outside gene matches: 3. Germline CDR1 reads SGHNT; CDR2 reads YYREEE (reference sequence). CDR3 protein: CASSFRLAGAQETQYF. CDR3 in DNA: TGTGCCAGCAGCTTTAGACTAGCGGGGGCCCAAGAGACCCAGTACTTC.

The rearrangement uses TRBV4-1 and TRBJ1-1; maybe TRBD1 (5 bases). Trimming left V 4 bases short and J 1 base short, with 7 bases between. The CDR3 extends over 13 amino acids. Germline CDR1 MGHRA, CDR2 YSYEKL. The CDR3 DNA is TGCGCCAGCAGCCGCGGGGGGAACACTGAAGCTTTCTTT. Translated, it gives CASSRGGNTEAFF.

This clone showed up just once. J is TRBJ2-7 and V is TRBV27; 10 bases match TRBD1. Per germline, CDR1 MNHEY and CDR2 SMNVEV (reference sequence). The CDR3 consists of 14 residues. Unmatched junction bases numbered 4, after V lost 6 bases and J lost 2 bases. The CDR3 region has the DNA TGTGCCAGCAGGAGACAGGGGGCGACCTACGAGCAGTACTTC. Translating it yields CASRRQGATYEQYF.

The chain links TRBV5-4 to TRBJ2-7, with a tentative D call TRBD1 (6 bases). V dropped 1 base and J dropped 5 bases, with 10 bases sitting between them. The germline CDR1 and CDR2 sequences are SGHNT and YYREEE (reference sequence). There are 13 residues in the CDR3. The CDR3 spells CASSLPGVDEQYF. For the CDR3, the DNA is TGTGCCAGCAGCTTGCCAGGGGTGGACGAGCAGTACTTC.

The chain is built from TRBV30 and TRBJ1-2; tentatively, D is TRBD1 (6 bases). The CDR3 consists of 13 residues. Trimming shortened V by 4 bases and J by 4 bases, and 13 bases separated the two germline ends. Per the germline V gene, CDR1 is GTSNPN and CDR2 is SVGIG (reference sequence). The DNA for the CDR3 is TGTGCCTGGACTTGGGGACACGGCTATGGCTACACCTTC. Its translation is CAWTWGHGYGYTF.

The V gene is TRBV27, the J gene TRBJ1-2; tentative D call: TRBD1 (6 bases). Germline CDR1 and CDR2: MNHEY and SMNVEV (reference sequence). Trimming took 6 bases from V and 3 from J, leaving 11 bases between them. The CDR3 consists of 13 residues. The CDR3 spells CASRGRGYYGYTF. The CDR3 nucleotides are TGTGCCAGCAGGGGGAGGGGGTACTATGGCTACACCTTC.

The chain is built from TRBV11-2 and TRBJ1-1; 7 positions match TRBD1. Germline CDR1 is SGHAT and CDR2 is FQNNGV. V lost 5 bases to trimming and J lost 2 bases; unmatched junction nucleotides: 11. This CDR3 spans 16 amino acids. CDR3 sequence: CASSPGRQGANTEAFF. For the CDR3, the DNA is TGTGCCAGCAGCCCCGGAAGACAGGGAGCAAACACTGAAGCTTTCTTT.

The chain links TRBV9 to TRBJ1-3; D uncertain. This CDR3 has 16 residues. The ends were cut back, 4 bases at V and 0 bases at J, with 14 bases in the middle. Germline V gene sequence: CDR1 SGDLS, CDR2 YYNGEE. The CDR3 is CASSPGRAPSGNTIYF. CDR3 in DNA: TGTGCCAGCAGCCCGGGGAGGGCCCCCTCTGGAAACACCATATATTTT.

The gene calls are TRBV4-1 and TRBJ1-5; no reliable D call. The CDR3 is 18 amino acids. Between the trimmed V and J ends, which lost 3 bases and 0 bases, there was a span of 18 bases. Germline assignment: CDR1 MGHRA and CDR2 YSYEKL. The CDR3 DNA sequence: TGCGCCAGCAGCCAGACACGGCGCCCCTTTGTTAGCAATCAGCCCCAGCATTTT. The encoded protein is CASSQTRRPFVSNQPQHF.

The J gene is TRBJ1-2, the V gene TRBV6-5; the D is unclear. V dropped 6 bases and J dropped 4 bases, with 15 bases sitting between them. The length of the CDR3 is 14 residues. The V gene's germline CDR1 is MNHEY and CDR2 SVGAGI. CDR3 in amino acids: CASSSREGGYGYTF. CDR3 nucleotide sequence: TGTGCCAGCAGCTCCCGAGAGGGCGGCTATGGCTACACCTTC.

The chain joins TRBV10-3 to TRBJ2-7, with a tentative D call TRBD1 (5 bases). The CDR3 consists of 14 residues. Germline CDR1 and CDR2: ENHRY and SYGVKD. The V and J ends lost 3 bases and 2 bases respectively, with 11 bases between them. The CDR3 DNA follows: TGTGCCATCAGTGACAGGGCGAATGCCTACGAGCAGTACTTC. As protein: CAISDRANAYEQYF.